The 24 T cell receptor beta chains in this list originate from one sample, sequenced in a study of blood T cells in healthy people across ages. A sample-barcoded 5' primer and a J-beta primer mix were used in a second PCR of about 7 to 12 cycles. TCRdb passed the 5' RACE reads through MiXCR, listing each CDR3 protein once. The sample holds roughly 1.5 million distinct CDR3 sequences, approximately 43% seen once. The sequenced sample consisted of blood. These receptor sequences come from a woman aged 18 to 35 in good health.

This clonotype was picked up a small number of times. The chain couples TRBV29-1 to TRBJ1-2; TRBD1 aligns across 7 bases. Trimming removed 8 bases from V and 3 bases from J; junction bases left unmatched: 6. Germline assignment: CDR1 SQVTM and CDR2 ANQGSEA. CDR3 size: 12 residues. The CDR3 region is CSTRGEDYGYTF. The CDR3 DNA is TGCAGCACCAGGGGGGAAGACTATGGCTACACCTTC.

The V call is TRBV4-1, the J call TRBJ2-1; 7 nucleotides agree with TRBD2. Germline V CDR1 and CDR2: MGHRA, YSYEKL. V gave up 0 bases and J gave up 0 bases; unmatched junction bases: 8. This CDR3 spans 18 amino acids. The CDR3: CASSQDPGGTSSYNEQFF. The CDR3 region has the DNA TGCGCCAGCAGCCAAGATCCCGGGGGGACGAGCTCCTACAATGAGCAGTTCTTC.

This clonotype has just a few counts. The rearrangement joins TRBV12-3 or TRBV12-4 to TRBJ2-3; D is ambiguous. CDR3 length: 11 residues. Trimming cost V 7 bases and J 5 bases, with 7 bases left between them. This CDR3 reads CASKREDTQYF. CDR3 coding DNA: TGTGCCAGCAAAAGGGAAGATACGCAGTATTTT.

The genes are TRBV24-1 and TRBJ1-2, with D unresolved. V dropped 3 bases and J dropped 10 bases, with 11 bases sitting between them. Germline CDR1 and CDR2: KGHDR and SFDVKD. The CDR3 is 12 residues long. CDR3 loop: CATSDNRLVYTF. CDR3 DNA sequence: TGTGCCACCAGTGATAATCGGTTGGTCTACACCTTC.

This clonotype has just a few counts. The chain combines TRBV18 with TRBJ2-5; D gene uncertain. With 0 bases removed from V and 4 bases from J, the gap between germline ends came to 9 bases. Per germline, CDR1 KGHSH and CDR2 LQKENI. This CDR3 contains 14 residues. The CDR3 DNA is TGTGCCAGCTCACCACCGGAAGGGCGAGAGACCCAGTACTTC. Translation gives CASSPPEGRETQYF.

V is TRBV6-5 and J is TRBJ1-2; 9 nucleotides align to TRBD1. After removal of 5 bases from V and 4 bases from J, the junction contained 8 bases not matched to a gene. CDR3 length: 15 residues. CDR1 and CDR2 from the germline V gene are MNHEY and SVGAGI. The CDR3 nucleotides are TGTGCCAGCAGTGAACAGGGGGCGCGAGTCTATGGCTACACCTTC. This codes for CASSEQGARVYGYTF.

A few counts support this clonotype. The J gene is TRBJ2-1, the V gene TRBV6-2 or TRBV6-3, with TRBD1 identical over 10 bases. V dropped 2 bases and J dropped 6; count of bases not matched to a gene: 4. Germline CDR1 reads MNHEY; CDR2 reads SVGEGT. The CDR3 has 15 residues. Here the CDR3 reads CASSYLGQGSNEQFF. Here the CDR3 DNA reads TGTGCCAGCAGTTACCTGGGACAGGGGTCCAATGAGCAGTTCTTC.

For this clonotype: The final CDR3 position lacks the conserved phenylalanine or tryptophan, pointing to a likely read error. The V and J genes are TRBV29-1 and TRBJ2-1, with D possibly TRBD1 on 6 matching bases. The CDR3 length is 12 residues. V lost 6 bases and J 6 bases, leaving 12 bases between the germline ends. Germline CDR1 and CDR2: SQVTM and ANQGSEA. CDR3 residues: CSVAKGVNEQFL. CDR3 sequence (DNA): TGCAGCGTCGCCAAGGGGGTCAATGAGCAGTTCTTA.

There are a few counts of this clonotype. The V and J genes are TRBV2 and TRBJ2-1, with 15 bases lining up with TRBD2. The CDR3 extends over 18 amino acids. The V gene's germline CDR1 is SNHLY and CDR2 FYNNEI. The V gene end was trimmed by 3 bases and the J gene end by 2 bases; junction bases not matched to a gene: 5. CDR3 region: CASSEGLAGGSAYNEQFF. The CDR3 coding sequence is TGTGCCAGCAGTGAGGGACTAGCGGGGGGTAGCGCCTACAATGAGCAGTTCTTC.

J is TRBJ2-7 and V is TRBV18; 8 bases map to TRBD1. CDR1 is KGHSH, CDR2 LQKENI, per germline. The CDR3 loop spans 14 amino acids. After removal of 1 base from V and 7 bases from J, the junction contained 6 bases not matched to a gene. CDR3 nucleotides: TGTGCCAGCTCACCACTTTCCAGGGGGCGGGAGCAGTACTTC. Amino acid sequence: CASSPLSRGREQYF.

This clonotype was counted between two and nine times. The chain recombines TRBV29-1 with TRBJ1-1; 7 bases map to TRBD1. V dropped 6 bases and J dropped 5; count of bases not matched to a gene: 6. The V gene's germline CDR1 is SQVTM and CDR2 ANQGSEA. CDR3 length: 12 amino acids. CDR3 DNA: TGCAGCGTCAGAGGGGGCAGGACTGAAGCTTTCTTT. This translates into CSVRGGRTEAFF.

The chain has TRBV9 and TRBJ1-2; tentative D call: TRBD1 (6 bases). V lost 7 bases and J lost 6, with 13 bases in between. CDR1 SGDLS and CDR2 YYNGEE come from the germline V gene. The CDR3 is made up of 12 amino acids. The CDR3: CASLGGAHGYTF. In DNA form, the CDR3 reads TGTGCCAGCCTGGGGGGGGCACATGGCTACACCTTC.

The chain carries TRBV11-1 and TRBJ2-1; maybe TRBD2 (5 bases). CDR1 is SGHAT and CDR2 is FQDESV in the germline V gene (reference sequence). Trimming shortened V by 8 bases and J by 0 bases, and 11 bases separated the two germline ends. This CDR3 contains 14 residues. For the CDR3, the DNA is TGTGCCAGCGGCCCGCGGGTCTCCTACAATGAGCAGTTCTTC. It encodes CASGPRVSYNEQFF.

V and J are TRBV24-1 and TRBJ2-3; tentatively, D is TRBD1 or TRBD2 (5 bases each). CDR1 is KGHDR and CDR2 is SFDVKD in the germline V gene. The V and J ends lost 5 bases and 2 bases respectively, with 13 bases between them. The CDR3 runs to 15 residues. For the CDR3, the DNA is TGTGCCACCAGTGCCCCAGGGACGTCCACAGATACGCAGTATTTT. Its translation: CATSAPGTSTDTQYF.

This clonotype was picked up one time. The chain carries TRBV27 and TRBJ2-3; D is unclear. This CDR3 has 13 residues. Looked up from germline, CDR1 is MNHEY and CDR2 is SMNVEV (reference sequence). V shed 3 bases and J shed 6 bases, with 10 bases lying between them. CDR3 protein: CASSFGPADTQYF. CDR3 DNA: TGTGCCAGCAGTTTCGGACCTGCGGATACGCAGTATTTT.

A few counts support this clonotype. This chain connects TRBV6-5 to TRBJ2-3; 10 bases are shared with TRBD1. V lost 2 bases to trimming and J lost 6 bases; unmatched junction nucleotides: 11. CDR1 and CDR2 from the germline V gene are MNHEY and SVGAGI. This CDR3 has 17 residues. CDR3 DNA: TGTGCCAGCAGTTACCTCCTGGGGGACAGGGGATTGGATACGCAGTATTTT. Protein: CASSYLLGDRGLDTQYF.

This clonotype was seen a handful of times. V is TRBV3-1 and J is TRBJ2-7; D not certain. Trimming removed 2 bases at V and 10 bases at J, with 12 bases between. The CDR3 contains 12 residues. CDR1 LGHDT and CDR2 YNNKEL come from the germline V gene (reference sequence). CDR3 sequence: CASSQRPGPQYF. In nucleotides, the CDR3 is TGTGCCAGCAGCCAAAGACCGGGCCCCCAGTACTTC.

CDR3 loop: CAISESGRGENIQYF. CDR3 DNA: TGTGCCATCAGTGAGTCGGGTAGGGGGGAAAACATTCAGTACTTC. V is TRBV10-3 and J is TRBJ2-4; D could derive from TRBD1 or TRBD2 (6 bases each). V was shortened by 0 bases and J by 5 bases, with 11 bases between the two germline ends. This CDR3 spans 15 amino acids. Germline values: CDR1 ENHRY, CDR2 SYGVKD.

In regard to this clonotype: The junction does not match germline at one end; this may be a read error. The gene calls are TRBV7-9 and TRBJ2-1; D not certain. The CDR3 has 15 residues. Germline CDR1 SEHNR, CDR2 FQNEAQ (reference sequence). The CDR3 protein is CASSLVRRRYNGQFF. CDR3 bases: TGTGCCAGCAGCTTAGTCCGGAGACGCTACAATGGGCAGTTCTTC.

The V and J genes are TRBV6-5 and TRBJ1-2; possibly TRBD1 for D (6 bases). V was trimmed by 8 bases and J by 7 bases, leaving 11 bases between them. The CDR3 length is 11 residues. Germline V gives CDR1 MNHEY, CDR2 SVGAGI. The CDR3 spells CASFSGVGYTF. CDR3 sequence (DNA): TGTGCCAGCTTCTCAGGGGTTGGCTACACCTTC.

For this clonotype: A much more abundant neighbour one base away suggests this may be a read error. The chain uses TRBV6-2 or TRBV6-3 and TRBJ2-1; D possibly corresponds to TRBD1 (5 bases). Germline lookup yields CDR1 MNHEY and CDR2 SVGEGT. This CDR3 spans 11 amino acids. The CDR3 sequence: CANSHRNEQFF. In nucleotides, the CDR3 is TGTGCCAACAGTCACAGGAATGAGCAGTTCTTC.

This clonotype showed up just a few times. The chain links TRBV27 to TRBJ2-7; no clear D gene. The CDR3 length is 13 residues. With 8 bases removed from V and 0 bases from J, the gap between germline ends came to 11 bases. Germline CDR1 reads MNHEY; CDR2 reads SMNVEV (reference sequence). The CDR3 loop is CASAVQYSYEQYF. The CDR3 coding sequence is TGTGCCAGCGCGGTACAGTACTCCTACGAGCAGTACTTC.

This clonotype came up once. This chain links TRBV11-3 with TRBJ2-1; D possibly matches TRBD1 or TRBD2 (6 bases each). This CDR3 comprises 15 residues. CDR1 and CDR2 (germline): SGHNT, YENEEA. The V end lost 5 bases, the J end lost 4 bases, and 15 bases lay between the germline ends. CDR3 amino acids: CASSNWGAGYNEQFF. The CDR3, as DNA: TGTGCCAGCAGCAACTGGGGGGCGGGGTACAATGAGCAGTTCTTC.

The chain is built from TRBV20-1 and TRBJ2-4; 7 bases match TRBD1. V lost 4 bases to trimming and J lost 1 base; unmatched junction nucleotides: 4. This CDR3 has 14 residues. Per germline, CDR1 DFQATT and CDR2 SNEGSKA (reference sequence). This CDR3 is CSATGTVAKNIQYF. Written as DNA, the CDR3 is TGCAGTGCTACCGGGACAGTGGCCAAAAACATTCAGTACTTC.